The sequence of this TCR beta chain was determined in a study of yellow fever vaccine responses in identical twins. About this clonotype itself: The antigen is undetermined.

Study conclusions and caveats: Twins reportedly showed a vaccine T cell response that seemed partly convergent and partly personalized.

Using its own MiXCR run on the RT-PCR reads, TCRdb lists one record per CDR3 protein. Altogether about 6,400 distinct CDR3 sequences are present, about four fifths being singletons, with the ten largest covering around 3.4%. Germline V CDR1 and CDR2: SGHAT, FQDESV (reference sequence). Trimming removed 10 bases at V and 5 bases at J, with 14 bases between. This CDR3 has 13 residues. The source is a young woman who received the yellow fever vaccine. This material consisted of T cells from blood (PBMCs), unsorted or a sorted subset (not recorded which), taken before or after yellow fever vaccination (not recorded which). The chain has TRBV11-1 and TRBJ2-2, with D perhaps matching TRBD1 (5 bases). CDR3 nucleotide sequence: TGTGCCACCACCCAGGGTGGGACCGGGGAGCTGTTTTTT. It encodes CATTQGGTGELFF. Drawing the rest from reference TRBV11-1 and TRBJ2-2, the complete variable domain is EAEVAQSPRYKITEKSQAVAFWCDPISGHATLYWYRQILGQGPELLVQFQDESVVDDSQLPKDRFSAERLKGVDSTLKIQPAELGDSAMYLCATTQGGTGELFFGEGSRLTVL.